The 28 T cell receptor beta chains below all came from one sample that was sequenced in a study of blood T cell repertoires in COVID-19. The data were produced by immunoSEQ multiplex PCR, yet TCRdb's version contains in-frame clones alone and is incomplete. The top ten hold about 20% of the sample, which has around 63,000 clones, around 87% seen once. Sequencing used peripheral blood. The receptor source for this set is a woman aged 55-69 years with COVID-19, enrolled during active disease.

V usage is TRBV6-2 or TRBV6-3 and J usage is TRBJ2-3; maybe TRBD2 (5 bases). V was pared by 5 bases and J by 3 bases, with 15 bases between. Germline loops: CDR1 MNHEY, CDR2 SVGEGT. The length of the CDR3 is 15 residues. The CDR3 sequence is CASSRDYLETDTQYF. CDR3 nucleotides: TGTGCCAGCAGTCGCGACTATTTGGAGACAGATACGCAGTATTTT.

The chain recombines TRBV11-3 with TRBJ2-3, with D maybe TRBD2 (6 bases). Trimming removed 4 bases at V and 9 bases at J, with 23 bases between. CDR3 length equals 16 residues. The germline V gene encodes CDR1 SGHNT and CDR2 YENEEA. CDR3 nucleotides: TGTGCCAGCAGCTCCAGGGACGGAGGGGCCCCGTTGACGCAGTATTTT. Its translation: CASSSRDGGAPLTQYF.

The CDR3 is CASSWTSGASYEQYF. The CDR3 DNA is TGCGCCAGCAGCTGGACTAGCGGAGCCTCCTACGAGCAGTACTTC. The rearrangement uses TRBV5-1 and TRBJ2-7; 10 bases line up with TRBD2. The CDR3 has 15 residues. With 3 bases clipped from V and 0 bases from J, the junction kept 3 bases outside the gene matches. Germline CDR1 is SGHRS and CDR2 is YFSETQ.

The V and J genes are TRBV12-5 and TRBJ1-1; D gene uncertain. The CDR3 length is 15 residues. Germline V gene sequence: CDR1 LGHNT, CDR2 FRNRAP. Trimming took off 5 bases at V and 7 bases at J, with 20 bases between the two ends. This CDR3 reads CASGTPAQAQDEAFF. The CDR3 DNA sequence: TGTGCTAGTGGTACGCCGGCTCAGGCCCAGGATGAAGCTTTCTTT.

This clone was seen once. The CDR3: CASSSYLGGDTQYF. DNA for the CDR3: TGTGCCAGCAGTTCGTATCTCGGGGGAGATACGCAGTATTTT. The chain combines TRBV28 with TRBJ2-3, with D perhaps TRBD2 (6 bases). Trimming pared 4 bases from V and 5 bases from J, leaving 13 bases between. Germline CDR1 and CDR2: MDHEN and SYDVKM. This CDR3 contains 14 residues. The whole variable domain, filled in from reference TRBV28 and TRBJ2-3, reads DVKVTQSSRYLVKRTGEKVFLECVQDMDHENMFWYRQDPGLGLRLIYFSYDVKMKEKGDIPEGYSVSREKKERFSLILESASTNQTSMYLCASSSYLGGDTQYFGPGTRLTVL.

This chain joins TRBV5-1 and TRBJ2-2; D might be TRBD2 (5 bases). Trimming stripped 4 bases from V and 0 bases from J, with 7 bases between. This CDR3 region has 14 residues. CDR1 SGHRS and CDR2 YFSETQ come from the germline V gene. The CDR3 DNA reads TGCGCCAGCAGCCCCGGGGCGAACACCGGGGAGCTGTTTTTT. Translated: CASSPGANTGELFF.

The chain joins TRBV2 to TRBJ1-5; tentatively, D is TRBD1 (6 bases). Germline values: CDR1 SNHLY, CDR2 FYNNEI. CDR3 size: 15 residues. The V end lost 1 base, the J end lost 7 bases, and 14 bases lay between the germline ends. In nucleotides, the CDR3 is TGTGCCAGCAGTGAAGTCAGGGCAGGGGTACAGCCCCAGCATTTT. Translation gives CASSEVRAGVQPQHF.

Only one count was recorded for this clone. The gene calls are TRBV6-2 or TRBV6-3 and TRBJ1-2; tentative D call: TRBD1 (6 bases). CDR1 and CDR2 (germline): MNHEY, SVGEGT. The CDR3 is 14 amino acids. Trimming shortened V by 5 bases and J by 0 bases, and 10 bases separated the two germline ends. The CDR3 DNA reads as TGTGCCAGCAGTCGGGACACCACTAACTATGGCTACACCTTC. It specifies CASSRDTTNYGYTF.

The V call is TRBV6-6, the J call TRBJ2-3, with D possibly matching TRBD2 (6 bases). This CDR3 spans 13 amino acids. The V gene lost 6 bases and the J gene lost 10 bases, with 17 bases spanning the gap. Germline CDR1 reads MNHNY; CDR2 reads SVGAGI (reference sequence). CDR3 residues: CASRSREREAQYF. The DNA of the CDR3 is TGTGCCAGCAGGTCCCGGGAGCGAGAAGCGCAGTATTTT.

This chain uses TRBV11-3 with TRBJ2-2; TRBD2 matches at 8 bases. The CDR3 sequence is 16 residues long. Germline trimming cut 1 base from V and 5 bases from J; bases unmatched to any gene: 6. In germline, CDR1 is SGHNT, CDR2 YENEEA. As DNA, the CDR3 is TGTGCCAGCAGCTTAGGACCGGGAGGGTTAACCGGGGAGCTGTTTTTT. As protein: CASSLGPGGLTGELFF.

This chain uses TRBV28 with TRBJ2-5; 7 nucleotides line up with TRBD1. There are 13 residues in the CDR3. In germline, CDR1 is MDHEN, CDR2 SYDVKM. V gave up 5 bases and J gave up 4 bases; unmatched junction bases: 4. The CDR3 spells CASSTGAGETQYF. Written as DNA, the CDR3 is TGTGCCAGCAGTACAGGGGCAGGAGAGACCCAGTACTTC.

This sequence joins TRBV5-1 and TRBJ2-1, with no clear D. Germline assignment: CDR1 SGHRS and CDR2 YFSETQ. The CDR3 is 15 residues long. V lost 5 bases and J lost 0, with 12 bases in between. CDR3 in DNA: TGCGCCAGCAGGGCGTCCGGCGGCTCCTACAATGAGCAGTTCTTC. Residues: CASRASGGSYNEQFF.

This chain links TRBV5-1 with TRBJ2-6; no clear D gene. V was trimmed by 5 bases and J by 2 bases, leaving 11 bases between them. CDR3 length: 15 amino acids. The germline gives CDR1 SGHRS, CDR2 YFSETQ. The CDR3 region has the DNA TGCGCCAGCAGGGTTGGGCGTACTGGGGCCAACGTCCTGACTTTC. Translation gives CASRVGRTGANVLTF.

The chain links TRBV6-6 to TRBJ1-5, with 9 bases matching TRBD1. V lost 5 bases to trimming and J lost 1 base; unmatched junction nucleotides: 9. The CDR3 consists of 17 residues. Germline V gives CDR1 MNHNY, CDR2 SVGAGI (reference sequence). DNA of the CDR3: TGTGCCAGCAGTCGCCGCACCGGGACAGGGAGCAATCAGCCCCAGCATTTT. Its translation is CASSRRTGTGSNQPQHF.

The CDR3 DNA is TGTGCCAGCAGCTTAGAAGCTGGGACAGGCGCAAAACTGTTTTTT. This gives the protein CASSLEAGTGAKLFF. The chain links TRBV7-2 to TRBJ1-4; TRBD1 matches at 8 bases. The CDR3 spans 15 residues. The junction had 8 bases not matched to a gene; V was cut back by 1 base and J by 10 bases. Germline V gene data show CDR1 as SGHTA and CDR2 as FQGNSA.

J is TRBJ2-5 and V is TRBV19; 7 bases are shared with TRBD1. The V segment lost 4 bases and the J segment 2 bases; nucleotides outside the gene matches: 4. CDR1 is LNHDA and CDR2 is SQIVND in the germline V gene (reference sequence). This CDR3 is 14 amino acids long. CDR3 protein: CASSTTGLQETQYF. The CDR3 DNA sequence: TGTGCCAGTAGTACGACAGGGCTACAAGAGACCCAGTACTTC.

The chain has TRBV30 and TRBJ2-7, with TRBD2 matching 9 bases. The length of the CDR3 is 16 residues. Trimming cost V 2 bases and J 2 bases; bases outside gene matches: 10. Germline CDR1 reads GTSNPN; CDR2 reads SVGIG (reference sequence). The CDR3 spells CAWSNILAGVTYEQYF. CDR3 sequence (DNA): TGTGCCTGGAGTAATATATTAGCGGGAGTTACCTACGAGCAGTACTTC.

V is TRBV27 and J is TRBJ1-6; perhaps TRBD1 as D (5 bases). Germline CDR1 and CDR2: MNHEY and SMNVEV (reference sequence). Trimming took off 5 bases at V and 9 bases at J, with 11 bases between the two ends. The CDR3 is 13 residues long. The CDR3 sequence is CASSQNRFSPLHF. CDR3 DNA sequence: TGTGCCAGCAGTCAAAACAGGTTTTCACCCCTCCACTTT.

The J gene is TRBJ2-3, the V gene TRBV2, with 12 bases matching TRBD2. Germline V gives CDR1 SNHLY, CDR2 FYNNEI. The V segment lost 6 bases and the J segment 6 bases; nucleotides outside the gene matches: 7. The CDR3 consists of 15 residues. CDR3 nucleotides: TGTGCCAGCAGCCGACTAGCGGGAGTCGAGGATACGCAGTATTTT. Amino acids: CASSRLAGVEDTQYF.

This chain joins TRBV12-5 and TRBJ2-7; D gene uncertain. Between the trimmed V and J ends, which lost 6 bases and 1 base, there was a span of 13 bases. CDR1 is LGHNT, CDR2 FRNRAP, per germline. The CDR3 runs 14 residues. CDR3 coding DNA: TGTGCTAGTGGCAGAGACACGCAGTCCTACGAGCAGTACTTC. Amino acid sequence: CASGRDTQSYEQYF.

This clone was counted once. This chain connects TRBV4-2 to TRBJ2-7; 7 bases align to TRBD2. V lost 0 bases, J lost 3 bases, and 5 bases stayed unmatched. Germline CDR1 and CDR2: LGHNA and YNFKEQ. This CDR3 region has 15 residues. The CDR3 sequence is CASSQEETSRYEQYF. CDR3 DNA sequence: TGTGCCAGCAGCCAAGAGGAGACTAGCCGCTACGAGCAGTACTTC.

The CDR3 region has the DNA TGTGCCAGCTCACGGGCAGGGGGCGTAGGCAATGAGCAGTTCTTC. Its protein is CASSRAGGVGNEQFF. The chain is built from TRBV18 and TRBJ2-1; 8 bases line up with TRBD1. V lost 4 bases to trimming and J lost 6 bases; unmatched junction nucleotides: 8. The CDR3 sequence is 15 residues long. The germline V gene encodes CDR1 KGHSH and CDR2 LQKENI. The full variable domain, its missing parts supplied by reference TRBV18 and TRBJ2-1, is NAGVMQNPRHLVRRRGQEARLRCSPMKGHSHVYWYRQLPEEGLKFMVYLQKENIIDESGMPKERFSAEFPKEGPSILRIQQVVRGDSAAYFCASSRAGGVGNEQFFGPGTRLTVL.

This clone appeared once. This chain uses TRBV27 with TRBJ2-1, with 8 bases lining up with TRBD2. This CDR3 region has 16 residues. Germline CDR1 is MNHEY and CDR2 is SMNVEV (reference sequence). J lost 0 bases, V lost 6 bases, and 7 bases had no gene match. The CDR3 DNA is TGTGCCAGCAGAATGGGGAGCGGGAGCTCCTACAATGAGCAGTTCTTC. It translates to CASRMGSGSSYNEQFF.

This chain connects TRBV10-1 to TRBJ1-2; 10 nucleotides line up with TRBD1. The J segment lost 3 bases and the V segment lost 4 bases, leaving 2 bases of the junction unmatched. Germline CDR1 WNHNN, CDR2 SYGVQD (reference sequence). The CDR3 contains 14 residues. The DNA for the CDR3 is TGCGCCAGCAGTGCTGGACAGGGGGACTATGGCTACACCTTC. Protein product: CASSAGQGDYGYTF.

This clone was seen just once. V and J are TRBV7-2 and TRBJ1-2; 11 bases are shared with TRBD1. The length of the CDR3 is 15 residues. After removal of 5 bases from V and 4 bases from J, the junction contained 6 bases not matched to a gene. The V gene's germline CDR1 is SGHTA and CDR2 FQGNSA. CDR3 bases: TGTGCCAGCAGCAGGGACAGGGGGGGCGGCTATGGCTACACCTTC. It translates to CASSRDRGGGYGYTF.

The V call is TRBV19, the J call TRBJ2-5; tentative D call: TRBD1 (7 bases). The germline CDR1 and CDR2 sequences are LNHDA and SQIVND (reference sequence). The CDR3 spans 16 residues. V lost 4 bases and J 4 bases, leaving 19 bases between the germline ends. Here the CDR3 reads CASSKGLTGAAETQYF. CDR3 DNA sequence: TGTGCCAGTAGTAAGGGACTCACAGGGGCGGCAGAGACCCAGTACTTC.

The V call is TRBV2, the J call TRBJ1-5, with a possible D match to TRBD1 (5 bases). This CDR3 has 12 residues. Germline V lookup: CDR1 SNHLY, CDR2 FYNNEI. V lost 8 bases, J lost 5 bases, and 10 bases lay in between. CDR3 residues: CASHRGDQPQHF. Written as DNA, the CDR3 is TGTGCCAGCCACCGGGGGGATCAGCCCCAGCATTTT.

A note on this clone: The junction differs from germline at one of its ends, possibly a read error. The V call is TRBV6-5, the J call TRBJ1-2; 7 bases line up with TRBD1. Per the germline V gene, CDR1 is MNHEY and CDR2 is SVGAGI. The CDR3 is 14 residues long. CDR3 sequence reads: CASCYLAGGRGYTF. The CDR3 nucleotides read TGTGCCAGCTGTTATCTGGCAGGGGGACGGGGCTACACCTTC.